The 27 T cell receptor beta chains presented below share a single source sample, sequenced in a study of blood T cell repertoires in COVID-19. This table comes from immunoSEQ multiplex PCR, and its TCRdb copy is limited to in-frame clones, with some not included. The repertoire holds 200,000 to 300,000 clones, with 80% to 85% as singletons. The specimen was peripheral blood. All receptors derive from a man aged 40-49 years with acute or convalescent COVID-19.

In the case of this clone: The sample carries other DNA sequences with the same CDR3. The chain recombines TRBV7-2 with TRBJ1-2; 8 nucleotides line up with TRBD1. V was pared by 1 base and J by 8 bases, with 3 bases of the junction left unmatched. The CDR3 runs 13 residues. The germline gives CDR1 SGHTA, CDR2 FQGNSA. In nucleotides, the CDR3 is TGTGCCAGCAGCTTAGGGACAGGGTCAGGCTACACCTTC. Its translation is CASSLGTGSGYTF.

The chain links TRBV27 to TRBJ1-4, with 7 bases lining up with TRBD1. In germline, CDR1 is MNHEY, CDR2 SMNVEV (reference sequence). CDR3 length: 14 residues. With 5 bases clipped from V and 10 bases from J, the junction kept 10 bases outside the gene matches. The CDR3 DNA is TGTGCCAGCAGTACTCGGGACAGCGCGGGAAAACTGTTTTTT. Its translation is CASSTRDSAGKLFF.

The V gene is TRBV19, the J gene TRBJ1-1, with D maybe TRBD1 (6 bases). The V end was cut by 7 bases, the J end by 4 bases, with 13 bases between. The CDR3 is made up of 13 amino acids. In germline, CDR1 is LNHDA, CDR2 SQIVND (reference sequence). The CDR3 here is CASTPQQGTEAFF. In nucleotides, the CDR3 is TGTGCCAGTACCCCTCAACAGGGCACTGAAGCTTTCTTT.

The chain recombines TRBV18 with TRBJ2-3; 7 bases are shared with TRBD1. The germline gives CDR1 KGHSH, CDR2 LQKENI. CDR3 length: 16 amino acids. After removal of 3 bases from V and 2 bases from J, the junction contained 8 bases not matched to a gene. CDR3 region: CASSPNPGQNTDTQYF. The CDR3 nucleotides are TGTGCCAGCTCACCGAATCCGGGACAGAACACAGATACGCAGTATTTT.

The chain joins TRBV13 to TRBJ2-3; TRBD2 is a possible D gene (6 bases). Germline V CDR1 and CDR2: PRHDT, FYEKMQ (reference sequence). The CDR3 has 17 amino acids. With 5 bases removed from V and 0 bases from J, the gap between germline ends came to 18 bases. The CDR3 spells CASSPSPTSGSTDTQYF. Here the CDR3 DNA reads TGTGCCAGCAGCCCATCCCCCACGAGCGGGAGCACAGATACGCAGTATTTT.

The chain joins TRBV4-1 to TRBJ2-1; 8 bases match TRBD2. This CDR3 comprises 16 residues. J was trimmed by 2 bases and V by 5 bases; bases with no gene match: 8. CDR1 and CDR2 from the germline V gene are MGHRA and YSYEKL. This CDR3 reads CASSYKTSGAYNEQFF. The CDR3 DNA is TGCGCCAGCAGCTATAAAACTAGCGGAGCCTACAATGAGCAGTTCTTC.

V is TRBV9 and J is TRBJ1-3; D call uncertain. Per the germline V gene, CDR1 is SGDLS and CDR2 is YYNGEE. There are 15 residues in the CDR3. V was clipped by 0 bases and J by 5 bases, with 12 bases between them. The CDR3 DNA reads TGTGCCAGCAGCGTAGAGGGAGGGCCCCGAAACACCATATATTTT. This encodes CASSVEGGPRNTIYF.

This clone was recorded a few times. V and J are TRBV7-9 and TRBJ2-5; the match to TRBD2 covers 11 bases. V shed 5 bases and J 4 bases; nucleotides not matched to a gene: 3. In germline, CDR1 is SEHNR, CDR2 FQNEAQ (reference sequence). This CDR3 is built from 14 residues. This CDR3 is CASSLLAGGETQYF. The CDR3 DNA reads TGTGCCAGCAGCCTCCTAGCGGGAGGAGAGACCCAGTACTTC.

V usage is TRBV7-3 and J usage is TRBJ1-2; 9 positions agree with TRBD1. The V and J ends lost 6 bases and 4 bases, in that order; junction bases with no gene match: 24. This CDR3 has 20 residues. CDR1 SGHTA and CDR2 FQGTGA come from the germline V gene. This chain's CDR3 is CASSPTPIALPGQGFYGYTF. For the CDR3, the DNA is TGTGCCAGCAGTCCCACACCCATCGCACTCCCGGGACAGGGATTCTATGGCTACACCTTC.

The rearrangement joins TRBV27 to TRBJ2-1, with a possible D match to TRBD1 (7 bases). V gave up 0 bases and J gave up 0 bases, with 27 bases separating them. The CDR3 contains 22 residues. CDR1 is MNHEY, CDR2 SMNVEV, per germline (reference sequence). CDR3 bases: TGTGCCAGCAGTTTATCGTTATCCCAGGGGGGCCCGGGAACGGGCTCCTACAATGAGCAGTTCTTC. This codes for CASSLSLSQGGPGTGSYNEQFF.

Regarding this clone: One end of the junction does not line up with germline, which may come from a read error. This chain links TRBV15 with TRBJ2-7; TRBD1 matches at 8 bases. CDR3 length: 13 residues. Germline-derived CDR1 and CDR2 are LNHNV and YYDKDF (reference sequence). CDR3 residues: CATSRDVDRAPNF. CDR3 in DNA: TGTGCCACCAGCAGAGATGTGGACAGGGCGCCGAACTTC. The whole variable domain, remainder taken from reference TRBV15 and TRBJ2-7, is DAMVIQNPRYQVTQFGKPVTLSCSQTLNHNVMYWYQQKSSQAPKLLFHYYDKDFNNEADTPDNFQSRRPNTSFCFLDIRSPGLGDTAMYLCATSRDVDRAPNFGPGTRLTVT.

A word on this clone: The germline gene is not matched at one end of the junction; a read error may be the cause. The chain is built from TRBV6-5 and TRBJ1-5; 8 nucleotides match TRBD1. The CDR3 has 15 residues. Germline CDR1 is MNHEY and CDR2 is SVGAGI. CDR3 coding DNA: TGTGCCAGCAGCCAGACAGGGGATAGCTATCAGCCCCAGCATTTT. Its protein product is CASSQTGDSYQPQHF.

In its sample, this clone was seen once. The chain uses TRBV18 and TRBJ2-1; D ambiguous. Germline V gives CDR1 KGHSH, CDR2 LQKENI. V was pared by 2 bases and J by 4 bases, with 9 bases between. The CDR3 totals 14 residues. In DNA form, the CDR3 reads TGTGCCAGCTCACCAGTCCGCGCTTACAATGAGCAGTTCTTC. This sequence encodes CASSPVRAYNEQFF.

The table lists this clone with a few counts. Written as DNA, the CDR3 is TGTGCCAGCAGCTCGGGACTGAGCTACGAGCAGTACTTC. Translation: CASSSGLSYEQYF. V gene TRBV3-1 (or the pseudogene TRBV3-2) combines with J gene TRBJ2-7; the D gene is possibly TRBD2 (6 bases). Germline CDR1 and CDR2: LGHDT and YNNKEL (reference sequence). V was trimmed by 5 bases and J by 3 bases, leaving 11 bases between them. The CDR3 is made up of 13 amino acids.

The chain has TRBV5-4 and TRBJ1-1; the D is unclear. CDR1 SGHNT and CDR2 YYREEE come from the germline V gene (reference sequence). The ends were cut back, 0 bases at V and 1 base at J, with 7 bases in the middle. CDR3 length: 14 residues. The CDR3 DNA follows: TGTGCCAGCAGCTTGGCACAGAAGAACACTGAAGCTTTCTTT. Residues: CASSLAQKNTEAFF.

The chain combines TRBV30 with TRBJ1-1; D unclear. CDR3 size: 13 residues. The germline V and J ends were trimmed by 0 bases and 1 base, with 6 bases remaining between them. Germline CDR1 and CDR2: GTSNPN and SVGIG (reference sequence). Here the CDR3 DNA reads TGTGCCTGGAGTGTGAACGGGAACACTGAAGCTTTCTTT. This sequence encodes CAWSVNGNTEAFF.

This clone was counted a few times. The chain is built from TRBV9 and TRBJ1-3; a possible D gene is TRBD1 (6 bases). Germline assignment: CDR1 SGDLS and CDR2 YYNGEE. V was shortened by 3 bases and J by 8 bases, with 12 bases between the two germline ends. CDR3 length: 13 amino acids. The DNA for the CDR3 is TGTGCCAGCAGCGGAGGACCAGGGGACACCATATATTTT. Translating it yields CASSGGPGDTIYF. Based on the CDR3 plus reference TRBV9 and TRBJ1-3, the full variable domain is DSGVTQTPKHLITATGQRVTLRCSPRSGDLSVYWYQQSLDQGLQFLIQYYNGEERAKGNILERFSAQQFPDLHSELNLSSLELGDSALYFCASSGGPGDTIYFGEGSWLTVV.

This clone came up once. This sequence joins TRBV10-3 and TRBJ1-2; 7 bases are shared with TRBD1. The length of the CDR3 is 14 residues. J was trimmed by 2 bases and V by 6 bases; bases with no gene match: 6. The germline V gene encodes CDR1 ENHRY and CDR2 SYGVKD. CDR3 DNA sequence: TGTGCCATCAGACCGGGACAGAGAAACTATGGCTACACCTTC. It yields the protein CAIRPGQRNYGYTF.

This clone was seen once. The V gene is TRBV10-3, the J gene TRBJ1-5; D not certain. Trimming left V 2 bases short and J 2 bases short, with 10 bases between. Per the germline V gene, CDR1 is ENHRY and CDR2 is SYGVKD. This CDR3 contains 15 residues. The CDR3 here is CAISEQAGGNQPQHF. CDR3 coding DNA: TGTGCCATCAGTGAGCAAGCGGGCGGCAATCAGCCCCAGCATTTT.

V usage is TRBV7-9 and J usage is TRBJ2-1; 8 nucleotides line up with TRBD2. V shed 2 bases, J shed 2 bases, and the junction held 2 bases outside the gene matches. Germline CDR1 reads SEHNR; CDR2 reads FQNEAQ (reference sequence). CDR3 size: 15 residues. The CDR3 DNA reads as TGTGCCAGCAGCTTAAGCGGGAGTACCTACAATGAGCAGTTCTTC. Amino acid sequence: CASSLSGSTYNEQFF.

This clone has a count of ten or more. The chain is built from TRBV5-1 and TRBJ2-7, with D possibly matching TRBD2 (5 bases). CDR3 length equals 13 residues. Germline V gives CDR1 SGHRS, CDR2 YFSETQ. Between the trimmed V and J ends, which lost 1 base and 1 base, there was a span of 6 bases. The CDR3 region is CASSLRGSYEQYF. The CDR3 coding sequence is TGCGCCAGCAGCTTGCGGGGATCCTACGAGCAGTACTTC.

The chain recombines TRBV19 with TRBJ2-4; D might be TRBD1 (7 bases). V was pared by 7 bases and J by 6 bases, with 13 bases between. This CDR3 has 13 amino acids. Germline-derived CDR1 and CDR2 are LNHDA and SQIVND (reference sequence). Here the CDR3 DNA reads TGTGCCAGTATCGGTCAGGGGGGAAACATTCAGTACTTC. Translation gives CASIGQGGNIQYF.

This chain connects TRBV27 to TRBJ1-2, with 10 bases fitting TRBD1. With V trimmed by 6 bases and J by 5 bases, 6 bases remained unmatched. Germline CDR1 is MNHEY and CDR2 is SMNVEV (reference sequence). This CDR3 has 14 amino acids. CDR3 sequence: CASRRTGGWYGYTF. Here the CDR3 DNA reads TGTGCCAGCAGGAGGACAGGGGGTTGGTATGGCTACACCTTC.

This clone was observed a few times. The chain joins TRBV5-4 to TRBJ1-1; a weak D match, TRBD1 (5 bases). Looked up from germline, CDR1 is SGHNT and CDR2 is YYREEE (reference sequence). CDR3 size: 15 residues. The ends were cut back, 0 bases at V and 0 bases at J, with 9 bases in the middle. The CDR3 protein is CASSLGQIMNTEAFF. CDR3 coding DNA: TGTGCCAGCAGCTTGGGACAGATCATGAACACTGAAGCTTTCTTT.

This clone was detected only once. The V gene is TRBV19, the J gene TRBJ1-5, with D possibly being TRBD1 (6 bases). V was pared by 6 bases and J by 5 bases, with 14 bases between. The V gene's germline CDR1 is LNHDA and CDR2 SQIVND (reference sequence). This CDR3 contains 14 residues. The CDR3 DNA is TGTGCCAGTAGGGATTACAGGGATGATCAGCCCCAGCATTTT. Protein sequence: CASRDYRDDQPQHF.

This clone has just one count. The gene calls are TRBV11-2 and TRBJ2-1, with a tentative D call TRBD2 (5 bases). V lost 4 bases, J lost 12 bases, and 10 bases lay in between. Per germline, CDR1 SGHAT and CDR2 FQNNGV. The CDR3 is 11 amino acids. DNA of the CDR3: TGTGCCAGCAGCTCCCGGGATTTGCAGTTCTTC. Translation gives CASSSRDLQFF.

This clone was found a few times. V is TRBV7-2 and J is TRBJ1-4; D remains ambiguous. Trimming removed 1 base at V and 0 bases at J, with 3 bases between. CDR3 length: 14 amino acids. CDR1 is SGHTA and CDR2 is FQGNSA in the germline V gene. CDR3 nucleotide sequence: TGTGCCAGCAGCTTAGGCGCAACTAATGAAAAACTGTTTTTT. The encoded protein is CASSLGATNEKLFF.